Shown below are 30 T cell receptor beta chains from a single sample sequenced in a study of blood T cell repertoires in COVID-19. Sequencing used immunoSEQ multiplex PCR; TCRdb keeps in-frame clones, though not all of them. Of under 300,000 clones in the sample, roughly 80% were seen once. Source material: peripheral blood. The receptors derive from a woman between 18 and 29 years old with acute or convalescent COVID-19.

The chain employs TRBV5-5 and TRBJ2-2; possible D gene TRBD2, 6 bases. Germline lookup yields CDR1 SGHKS and CDR2 YYEKEE (reference sequence). Trimming stripped 4 bases from V and 4 bases from J, with 20 bases between. The CDR3 covers 17 residues. CDR3 protein: CASSPSVGRSLTGELFF. The CDR3 DNA reads as TGTGCCAGCAGCCCGTCGGTAGGGAGGTCTCTCACCGGGGAGCTGTTTTTT.

This clone occurred once. The rearrangement joins TRBV4-3 to TRBJ2-1; perhaps TRBD1 as D (5 bases). This CDR3 spans 15 amino acids. The germline CDR1 and CDR2 sequences are LGHNA and YSLEER. Trimming pared 1 base from V and 5 bases from J, leaving 12 bases between. The DNA for the CDR3 is TGCGCCAGCAGCCAAGCAAGGGGATGGAACAATGAGCAGTTCTTC. Its translation: CASSQARGWNNEQFF.

The genes are TRBV19 and TRBJ2-5, with TRBD1 matching 10 bases. Germline assignment: CDR1 LNHDA and CDR2 SQIVND (reference sequence). This CDR3 has 14 residues. V lost 6 bases and J lost 4; bases outside the gene matches: 5. The CDR3 region is CASRGQGKGETQYF. The CDR3, as DNA: TGTGCCAGTAGGGGACAGGGGAAAGGAGAGACCCAGTACTTC.

This clone was observed a handful of times. This rearrangement joins TRBV5-1 to TRBJ1-1; D is perhaps TRBD1 (5 bases). The CDR3 consists of 13 residues. Germline V CDR1 and CDR2: SGHRS, YFSETQ. V was pared by 3 bases and J by 8 bases, with 14 bases between. CDR3 in amino acids: CASSSTRVGEAFF. The CDR3 nucleotides read TGCGCCAGCAGCTCCACCAGGGTGGGGGAAGCTTTCTTT.

The chain uses TRBV7-2 and TRBJ1-1; no clear D gene. The CDR3 loop spans 14 amino acids. V was trimmed by 0 bases and J by 2 bases, leaving 7 bases between them. The V gene's germline CDR1 is SGHTA and CDR2 FQGNSA. The CDR3 is CASSLAPDNTEAFF. The CDR3 region has the DNA TGTGCCAGCAGCTTAGCCCCAGATAACACTGAAGCTTTCTTT.

The chain has TRBV11-2 and TRBJ1-3; maybe TRBD1 (5 bases). CDR3 length equals 17 residues. Trimming cost V 1 base and J 1 base, with 14 bases left between them. The germline gives CDR1 SGHAT, CDR2 FQNNGV. DNA for the CDR3: TGTGCCAGCAGCTTAGGCTGGGGGGATTTATCTGGAAACACCATATATTTT. This gives the protein CASSLGWGDLSGNTIYF. Filled out from reference TRBV11-2 and TRBJ1-3, the complete variable domain reads EAGVAQSPRYKIIEKRQSVAFWCNPISGHATLYWYQQILGQGPKLLIQFQNNGVVDDSQLPKDRFSAERLKGVDSTLKIQPAKLEDSAVYLCASSLGWGDLSGNTIYFGEGSWLTVV.

The rearrangement uses TRBV5-1 and TRBJ1-2, with unresolved D. CDR1 is SGHRS and CDR2 is YFSETQ in the germline V gene. The V and J ends lost 5 bases and 3 bases respectively, with 17 bases between them. The CDR3 covers 15 residues. Here the CDR3 reads CASRPTGSLDYGYTF. The CDR3 nucleotides are TGCGCCAGCAGGCCCACCGGGTCTCTCGACTATGGCTACACCTTC.

V and J are TRBV7-9 and TRBJ2-1; D possibly corresponds to TRBD1 (6 bases). This CDR3 is built from 15 residues. The V end lost 4 bases, the J end lost 6 bases, and 16 bases lay between the germline ends. CDR1 is SEHNR and CDR2 is FQNEAQ in the germline V gene (reference sequence). The CDR3: CASSSSRVRGNEQFF. In DNA form, the CDR3 reads TGTGCCAGCAGCTCGTCCCGGGTCAGGGGCAATGAGCAGTTCTTC.

The chain couples TRBV12-3 or TRBV12-4 to TRBJ2-7, with D perhaps TRBD1 (6 bases). The CDR3 spans 13 residues. V gave up 3 bases and J gave up 3 bases, with 9 bases separating them. CDR3 nucleotides: TGTGCCAGCAGTTTGGACAGCTTCTACGAGCAGTACTTC. Its translation: CASSLDSFYEQYF.

The chain couples TRBV7-9 to TRBJ1-6; 9 nucleotides match TRBD1. The germline V gene encodes CDR1 SEHNR and CDR2 FQNEAQ (reference sequence). V dropped 2 bases and J dropped 13; count of bases not matched to a gene: 6. The CDR3 spans 14 residues. Written as DNA, the CDR3 is TGTGCCAGCAGCTTACCCGGACAGGGGTCCCCCCTCCACTTT. Translation gives CASSLPGQGSPLHF.

V and J are TRBV5-1 and TRBJ1-3; 7 bases align to TRBD1. Germline V gene lookup returns CDR1 SGHRS and CDR2 YFSETQ. V trimming: 4 bases; J trimming: 4 bases; junction bases outside the gene matches: 5. This CDR3 spans 14 amino acids. CDR3 coding DNA: TGCGCCAGCAGCCCAGGGGGGCTCGGAAACACCATATATTTT. It is translated as CASSPGGLGNTIYF.

This clone has only a few counts. The chain carries TRBV28 and TRBJ1-1; possibly TRBD1 for D (6 bases). Trimming left V 6 bases short and J 1 base short, with 18 bases between. Germline CDR1 and CDR2: MDHEN and SYDVKM. CDR3 length: 16 amino acids. The CDR3 region is CASSPTPGGGNTEAFF. In DNA form, the CDR3 reads TGTGCCAGCAGCCCTACCCCGGGGGGCGGGAACACTGAAGCTTTCTTT.

The sample holds a few counts of this clone. CDR3 amino acids: CASSPTVNEQYF. DNA for the CDR3: TGTGCCAGCAGCCCGACAGTGAACGAGCAGTACTTC. The chain couples TRBV14 to TRBJ2-7; possibly TRBD1 for D (5 bases). Germline lookup yields CDR1 SGHDN and CDR2 FVKESK. V gave up 4 bases and J gave up 5 bases, with 9 bases separating them. The CDR3 length is 12 residues.

The chain employs TRBV7-9 and TRBJ2-7, with 7 bases matching TRBD2. CDR1 is SEHNR, CDR2 FQNEAQ, per germline (reference sequence). V lost 1 base, J lost 3 bases, and 3 bases stayed unmatched. The CDR3 has 14 residues. In nucleotides, the CDR3 is TGTGCCAGCAGCTTAGTTGGCGGGAGCTACGAGCAGTACTTC. It specifies CASSLVGGSYEQYF.

The chain is built from TRBV27 and TRBJ2-7; 12 nucleotides match TRBD2. The CDR3 consists of 17 residues. V was pared by 2 bases and J by 7 bases, with 12 bases of the junction left unmatched. Germline V lookup: CDR1 MNHEY, CDR2 SMNVEV (reference sequence). CDR3 DNA: TGTGCCAGCAGTTTACTAGCGGGAGGGCCCGTCTCTGGAGAGCAGTACTTC. It specifies CASSLLAGGPVSGEQYF.

The chain carries TRBV27 and TRBJ2-7; 7 bases fit TRBD1. V dropped 5 bases and J dropped 4; count of bases not matched to a gene: 14. This CDR3 has 16 amino acids. Germline CDR1 reads MNHEY; CDR2 reads SMNVEV (reference sequence). DNA for the CDR3: TGTGCCAGCAGTACCGAATATGGGACAGCAGTTTACGAGCAGTACTTC. Protein sequence: CASSTEYGTAVYEQYF.

This CDR3 reads CASPRYNYGYTF. The CDR3 DNA follows: TGTGCCAGCCCCAGGTATAACTATGGCTACACCTTC. The chain uses TRBV2 and TRBJ1-2; D gene uncertain. The V end was cut by 8 bases, the J end by 1 base, with 8 bases between. The length of the CDR3 is 12 residues. In germline, CDR1 is SNHLY, CDR2 FYNNEI. The full variable domain, with the rest looked up from reference TRBV2 and TRBJ1-2, is EPEVTQTPSHQVTQMGQEVILRCVPISNHLYFYWYRQILGQKVEFLVSFYNNEISEKSEIFDDQFSVERPDGSNFTLKIRSTKLEDSAMYFCASPRYNYGYTFGSGTRLTVV.

J is TRBJ1-1 and V is TRBV9; TRBD1 is a possible D gene (6 bases). The CDR3 contains 14 residues. The V end was cut by 3 bases, the J end by 5 bases, with 14 bases between. The germline CDR1 and CDR2 sequences are SGDLS and YYNGEE. The CDR3 protein is CASSAQTGFTEAFF. Here the CDR3 DNA reads TGTGCCAGCAGCGCACAAACAGGGTTTACTGAAGCTTTCTTT. Full variable domain (missing parts from reference TRBV9 and TRBJ1-1): DSGVTQTPKHLITATGQRVTLRCSPRSGDLSVYWYQQSLDQGLQFLIQYYNGEERAKGNILERFSAQQFPDLHSELNLSSLELGDSALYFCASSAQTGFTEAFFGQGTRLTVV.

This chain connects TRBV30 to TRBJ2-3, with 9 bases aligning to TRBD1. Germline-derived CDR1 and CDR2 are GTSNPN and SVGIG (reference sequence). V shed 8 bases, J shed 1 base, and the junction held 1 base outside the gene matches. This CDR3 has 12 residues. The CDR3 region has the DNA TGTGCCCGGGACAGGGGCACAGATACGCAGTATTTT. Protein product: CARDRGTDTQYF.

This clone has a single count. This CDR3 is CASSLVIPSGSNEQFF. Here the CDR3 DNA reads TGTGCCAGCAGTTTAGTAATACCTAGCGGGAGCAATGAGCAGTTCTTC. This chain joins TRBV27 and TRBJ2-1, with 10 positions matching TRBD2. The V and J ends lost 2 bases and 6 bases, in that order; junction bases with no gene match: 7. This CDR3 is 16 amino acids long. The germline V gene has CDR1 MNHEY and CDR2 SMNVEV (reference sequence).

A remark on this clone: A much more abundant neighbour one base away suggests this may be a read error. The chain couples TRBV7-2 to TRBJ2-5; 10 bases are shared with TRBD1. This CDR3 spans 13 amino acids. CDR1 and CDR2 from the germline V gene are SGHTA and FQGNSA. The ends lost 4 bases at V and 7 bases at J; junction bases unmatched: 3. Written as DNA, the CDR3 is TGTGCCAGCAGCTCCGGACAGGGGGGGACCCAGTACTTC. Translation: CASSSGQGGTQYF.

This clone was seen once. The V call is TRBV5-1, the J call TRBJ2-1; 10 bases agree with TRBD2. V lost 4 bases and J lost 8; bases outside the gene matches: 12. In germline, CDR1 is SGHRS, CDR2 YFSETQ. The CDR3 extends over 16 amino acids. CDR3 residues: CASSTHLAGVFDEQFF. The CDR3 bases are TGCGCCAGCAGCACCCATCTAGCGGGAGTTTTCGATGAGCAGTTCTTC.

This chain links TRBV9 with TRBJ2-2; D might be TRBD2 (5 bases). The V and J ends lost 0 bases and 0 bases respectively, with 6 bases between them. The CDR3 length is 15 residues. Germline CDR1 SGDLS, CDR2 YYNGEE. The CDR3 loop reads CASSVGGANTGELFF. CDR3 DNA sequence: TGTGCCAGCAGCGTAGGGGGAGCGAACACCGGGGAGCTGTTTTTT.

The chain uses TRBV27 and TRBJ2-7; TRBD2 aligns across 8 bases. Germline values: CDR1 MNHEY, CDR2 SMNVEV (reference sequence). Unmatched junction bases numbered 6, after V lost 1 base and J lost 1 base. This CDR3 has 16 residues. The chain's CDR3 is CASSLYSGSRSYEQYF. CDR3 DNA sequence: TGTGCCAGCAGTTTATACAGCGGGAGTCGTTCCTACGAGCAGTACTTC.

The chain uses TRBV7-2 and TRBJ1-2, with D possibly TRBD1 on 6 matching bases. Trimming removed 2 bases at V and 5 bases at J, with 21 bases between. Looked up from germline, CDR1 is SGHTA and CDR2 is FQGNSA. The CDR3 is 17 residues long. CDR3 sequence reads: CASSLLRQATRGYGYTF. CDR3 nucleotide sequence: TGTGCCAGCAGCTTATTGCGACAGGCTACGAGGGGGTATGGCTACACCTTC.

V and J are TRBV28 and TRBJ2-7; weak D call: TRBD1 (6 bases). Germline V gene sequence: CDR1 MDHEN, CDR2 SYDVKM. This CDR3 spans 13 amino acids. V was cut by 5 bases and J by 3 bases, with 11 bases left in between. CDR3 region: CASSPQGIYEQYF. The CDR3 bases are TGTGCCAGCAGTCCCCAGGGGATCTACGAGCAGTACTTC.

The chain employs TRBV7-2 and TRBJ2-7; possible D gene TRBD1, 5 bases. There are 13 residues in the CDR3. Deletions cut 7 bases from V and 2 bases from J, with 12 bases between. Germline V gene sequence: CDR1 SGHTA, CDR2 FQGNSA. This CDR3 is CASTPDRTYEQYF. CDR3 in DNA: TGTGCCAGCACCCCAGACAGAACCTACGAGCAGTACTTC.

The rearrangement joins TRBV27 to TRBJ2-3; TRBD2 matches at 8 bases. The CDR3 is made up of 14 amino acids. V lost 5 bases and J lost 5; bases outside the gene matches: 6. The germline CDR1 and CDR2 sequences are MNHEY and SMNVEV (reference sequence). The CDR3 DNA sequence: TGTGCCAGCAGTCGGGGGGGCGCGGGAGATACGCAGTATTTT. This gives the protein CASSRGGAGDTQYF.

The chain joins TRBV30 to TRBJ2-7; 9 nucleotides align to TRBD2. This CDR3 contains 21 residues. Germline V lookup: CDR1 GTSNPN, CDR2 SVGIG (reference sequence). V lost 0 bases to trimming and J lost 2 bases; unmatched junction nucleotides: 23. The CDR3 DNA sequence: TGTGCCTGGAGTGTTCCTGGCCTCACCCCGGGACTAGCCCCCCGTCCCTACGAGCAGTACTTC. It yields the protein CAWSVPGLTPGLAPRPYEQYF.

The chain has TRBV28 and TRBJ2-5, with D perhaps matching TRBD2 (5 bases). With 4 bases removed from V and 7 bases from J, the gap between germline ends came to 10 bases. CDR3 length equals 12 residues. Germline CDR1 and CDR2: MDHEN and SYDVKM. The CDR3 sequence: CASSSPRATQYF. The CDR3 region has the DNA TGTGCCAGCAGTTCCCCGAGGGCGACCCAGTACTTC.